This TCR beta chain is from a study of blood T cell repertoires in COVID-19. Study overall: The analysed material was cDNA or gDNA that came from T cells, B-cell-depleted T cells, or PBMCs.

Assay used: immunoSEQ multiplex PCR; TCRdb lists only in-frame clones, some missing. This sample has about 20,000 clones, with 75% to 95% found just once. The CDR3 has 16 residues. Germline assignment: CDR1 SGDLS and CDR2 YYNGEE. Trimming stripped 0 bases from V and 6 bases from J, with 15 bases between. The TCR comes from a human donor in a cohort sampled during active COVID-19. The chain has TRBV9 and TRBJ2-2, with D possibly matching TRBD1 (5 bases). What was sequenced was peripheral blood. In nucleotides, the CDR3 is TGTGCCAGCAGCGTAGACAGGCGCCAGGCGTCCGGGGAGCTGTTTTTT. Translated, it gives CASSVDRRQASGELFF.